This TCR beta chain was captured in a study of T cells after yellow fever vaccination (dated by TCRdb to about 2019). About the full investigation: Libraries from fractions with low cell numbers were prepared with the SMART-Seq v4 Ultra Low Input RNA kit. To follow T-cell clones before and after both primary and booster YFV17D yellow fever vaccination, bulk TCR alpha and beta repertoires underwent longitudinal sequencing. Two healthy male donors, one aged 18 to 29 and one aged 30 to 40 years, made up the cohort. Blood was collected at multiple timepoints before and after primary and secondary immunization, and bulk PBMC replicates and cell subsets were isolated. Beyond this particular receptor, the publication reports: Computational filtering was needed because FACS-sorted repertoires could contain abundant contaminating clonotypes from the bulk population. The study included only two donors, which limits how far the findings can be generalized. A small fraction of clonotypes appeared in both the CD4 and CD8 compartments, likely as a result of convergent recombination. After the booster, most of the clones that had expanded following primary vaccination were detected again (just under 97% of CD4 and 80% to 90% of CD8), which suggests that memory was broadly maintained. Compared with the primary T-cell response, the secondary T-cell response was faster but weaker, reaching its peak on day 5 rather than on day 15.

The reads were generated on an Illumina NovaSeq 6000. TCR cDNA was synthesized by 5'RACE template switching, which introduced a universal primer site and unique molecular identifiers. Priming for cDNA synthesis came from both the TCR alpha and TCR beta constant segments. Two PCR steps were used to amplify libraries, with sample barcodes and sequencing adapters being added in the second step. Sequencing of libraries was performed on Illumina HiSeq 2500 (2x100 bp) or NovaSeq (2x150 bp). Processing in the source paper ran as follows. Demultiplexing of reads and collapsing into UMI consensus sequences were performed with MIGEC, and V(D)J alignment was carried out with MiXCR. Clonotypes responding to the vaccine were identified with edgeR on replicate PBMC samples, with the criteria of FDR below 0.01 and a log2 fold change above 5 up to day 15. Each bulk clonotype was labeled CD4 or CD8 based on which sequenced repertoire, CD4 or CD8, contained the clonotype at higher abundance. The raw public reads went through TCRdb reprocessing: fastp at Q25, MiXCR clone calling, in-frame beta chains kept. Rows with one shared CDR3 protein collapse into an entry with the most common genes and DNA. TCRdb's processing, not the authors', yielded these V and J calls. The sample table holds 340,000 or so distinct CDR3 sequences, of which 12% were seen once. The top ten constitute 3.2% of the sample.

This specimen's treatment or condition label, interpreted: live attenuated yellow fever vaccine strain. A standard Ficoll-Paque protocol was used to isolate PBMCs from peripheral blood. CD4 and CD8 T-cell fractions were isolated with Dynabeads CD4 and CD8 positive selection kits. TriZol was used to extract RNA from bulk PBMCs, from CD4 and CD8 fractions, and from dextramer-positive and dextramer-negative fractions. Unmatched junction bases come to 5, with V trimmed by 8 bases and J by 4 bases. The CDR3 has 13 amino acids, counting the end cysteine and phenylalanine. The only DNA kept is the CDR3, 39 bases in frame from the first base. From the germline V gene (reference sequence), CDR1 is LNHDA and CDR2 is SQIVND. This clonotype was counted between two and nine times. Its antigen specificity is not known. Base-call qualities are not available, and no considerably larger clone is one nucleotide away.

This receptor was obtained from a man between 18 and 29 years old who received the YFV17D yellow fever vaccine. The sequences come from CD4+ T cells sorted from PBMCs, collected 15 days after the yellow fever booster vaccination. The chain is made from TRBV19 and TRBJ1-5; 7 bases in the middle match TRBD1. The DNA sequence is TGTGCCAGTGATGACAGGGAGAATCAGCCCCAGCATTTT. Its translation reads: CASDDRENQPQHF.